This entry features one T cell receptor beta chain sequence. As yet, its antigen is unknown. This specimen belongs to a study of lymphopenia after photon versus proton radiotherapy. Study findings and constraints: After lymphocyte nadir, photon-treated repertoires showed oligoclonal expansion, especially CD8+ Temra. Survival link was tested only in deceased patients; proton benefit remains a possibility.

Here immunoSEQ multiplex PCR was the method, and the copy in TCRdb shows in-frame clones only, minus some. The sample shows 40,000 to 45,000 clones, around 86% of them seen only once. The germline V gene encodes CDR1 MDHEN and CDR2 SYDVKM. Germline trimming cut 5 bases from V and 2 bases from J; bases unmatched to any gene: 2. The CDR3 spans 14 residues. The specimen was peripheral blood, collected from a patient treated with proton-based radiotherapy. The TCR originated in a woman between 70 and 85 years old with pancreatic cancer. The J gene is TRBJ1-3, the V gene TRBV28; 8 positions match TRBD1. CDR3 protein: CASSNRGTGNTIYF. DNA of the CDR3: TGTGCCAGCAGTAACAGGGGGACTGGAAACACCATATATTTT.